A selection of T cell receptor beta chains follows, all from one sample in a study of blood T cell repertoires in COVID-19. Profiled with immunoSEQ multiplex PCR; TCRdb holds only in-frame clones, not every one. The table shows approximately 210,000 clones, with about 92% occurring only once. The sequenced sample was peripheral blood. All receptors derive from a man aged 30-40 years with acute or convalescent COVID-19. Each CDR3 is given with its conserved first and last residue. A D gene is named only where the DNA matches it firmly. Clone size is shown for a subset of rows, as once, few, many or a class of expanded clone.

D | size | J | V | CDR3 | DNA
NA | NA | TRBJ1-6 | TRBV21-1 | CASSTRDRASNSPLHF | TGTGCCAGCAGCACCCGGGACAGGGCATCGAATTCACCCCTCCACTTT
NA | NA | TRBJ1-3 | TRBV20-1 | CSASQGSGNTIYF | TGCAGTGCTAGTCAGGGCTCTGGAAACACCATATATTTT
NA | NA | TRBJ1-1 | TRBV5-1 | CASSSEVLNTEAFF | TGCGCCAGCTCCAGCGAGGTATTGAACACTGAAGCTTTCTTT
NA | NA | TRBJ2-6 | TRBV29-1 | CSVASAGSGANVLTF | TGCAGCGTTGCATCTGCGGGGTCTGGGGCCAACGTCCTGACTTTC
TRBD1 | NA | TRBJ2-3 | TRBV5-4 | CASSLTGGQTQYF | TGTGCCAGCAGCCTTACAGGGGGGCAGACGCAGTATTTT
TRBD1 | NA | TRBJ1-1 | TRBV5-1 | CASSLNAPRQGSAFF | TGCGCCAGCAGCTTGAACGCTCCGCGACAGGGATCAGCTTTCTTT
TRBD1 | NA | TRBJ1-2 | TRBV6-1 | CASSDLQGDYGYTF | TGTGCCAGCAGTGACCTACAGGGGGACTATGGCTACACCTTC
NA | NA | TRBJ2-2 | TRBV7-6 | CASRQQGVNSGELFF | TGTGCCAGCAGACAACAGGGTGTAAACTCCGGGGAGCTGTTTTTT
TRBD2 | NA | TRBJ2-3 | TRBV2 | CASGGTSGKTQYF | TGTGCCAGCGGTGGGACTAGCGGTAAAACGCAGTATTTT
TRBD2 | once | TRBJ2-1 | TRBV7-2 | CASSLDRLAGEGEQFF | TGTGCCAGCAGCTTAGATCGACTAGCGGGGGAAGGTGAGCAGTTCTTC
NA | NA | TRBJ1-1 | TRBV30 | CAWSALAGDRGAFF | TGTGCCTGGAGTGCCCTTGCGGGGGATCGTGGGGCTTTCTTT
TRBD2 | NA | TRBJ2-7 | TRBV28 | CASSLHSGGSYEQYF | TGTGCCAGCAGTTTACATAGCGGGGGGTCCTACGAGCAGTACTTC
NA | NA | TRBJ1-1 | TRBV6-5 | CASSYSRQGNTEAFF | TGTGCCAGCAGTTACTCAAGGCAGGGGAACACTGAAGCTTTCTTT
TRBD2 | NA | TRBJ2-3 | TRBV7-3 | CASSLTSGSTDTQYF | TGTGCCAGCAGCCTCACTAGCGGGAGCACAGATACGCAGTATTTT
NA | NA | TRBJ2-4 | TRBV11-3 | CASSLSRVDIQYF | TGTGCCAGCAGCTTAAGCAGGGTGGACATTCAGTACTTC
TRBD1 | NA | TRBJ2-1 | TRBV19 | CATQPGTGPNEQFF | TGTGCCACACAACCCGGGACAGGGCCCAATGAGCAGTTCTTC
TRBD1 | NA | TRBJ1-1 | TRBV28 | CASSFSAVNRDRGKNTEAFF | TGTGCCAGCAGTTTCTCTGCAGTAAACCGGGACAGGGGGAAGAACACTGAAGCTTTCTTT
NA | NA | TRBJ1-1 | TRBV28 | CASSVPLNTEAFF | TGTGCCAGCAGTGTTCCTTTGAACACTGAAGCTTTCTTT
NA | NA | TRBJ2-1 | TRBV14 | CASSSPWAQRLGSDEQFF | TGTGCCAGCAGCAGCCCCTGGGCTCAGCGCTTAGGTAGCGATGAGCAGTTCTTC
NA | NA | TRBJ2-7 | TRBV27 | CASSLRQTRPYEQYF | TGTGCCAGCAGTTTACGCCAGACTAGGCCCTACGAGCAGTACTTC
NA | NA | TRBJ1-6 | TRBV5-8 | CASSLARGTPLHF | TGTGCCAGCAGCTTGGCCAGGGGAACACCCCTCCACTTT
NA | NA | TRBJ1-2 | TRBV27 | CASSLISPELVDYTF | TGTGCCAGCAGTTTAATCTCCCCGGAGTTGGTTGACTACACCTTC
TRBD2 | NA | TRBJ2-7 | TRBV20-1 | CSASPPGGEQYF | TGCAGTGCTAGTCCCCCGGGAGGGGAGCAGTACTTC
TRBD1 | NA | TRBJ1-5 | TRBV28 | CASRGQVARYNQPQHF | TGTGCCAGCAGAGGACAGGTAGCACGGTACAATCAGCCCCAGCATTTT
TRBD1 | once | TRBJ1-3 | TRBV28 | CASSLGTGLSYTIYF | TGTGCCAGCAGTTTGGGGACAGGGTTGAGCTACACCATATATTTT
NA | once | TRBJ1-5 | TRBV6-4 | CASSVDGGSNQPQHF | TGTGCCAGCAGTGTGGACGGGGGTAGCAATCAGCCCCAGCATTTT
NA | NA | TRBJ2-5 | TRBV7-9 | CASSLGQRTQYF | TGTGCCAGCAGCTTAGGACAGAGGACCCAGTACTTC
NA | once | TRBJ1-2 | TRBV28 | CASSFGGRGYTF | TGTGCCAGCAGTTTCGGGGGGCGCGGCTACACCTTC
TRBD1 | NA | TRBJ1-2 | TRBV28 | CASSLYRGLNGYTF | TGTGCCAGCAGTTTATACAGGGGGCTAAACGGCTACACCTTC
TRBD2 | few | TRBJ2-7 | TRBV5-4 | CASSLGGAGRSPYEQYF | TGTGCCAGCAGCTTGGGGGGTGCCGGGAGGTCCCCCTACGAGCAGTACTTC
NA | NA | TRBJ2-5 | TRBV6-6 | CASNKAETQYF | TGTGCCAGTAATAAAGCCGAGACCCAGTACTTC
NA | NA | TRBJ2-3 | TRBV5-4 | CASSIPAGTDTQYF | TGTGCCAGCAGCATACCGGCAGGGACAGATACGCAGTATTTT
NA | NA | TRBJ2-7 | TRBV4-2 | CASSQDQRQSYEQYF | TGTGCCAGCAGCCAAGATCAGAGACAGAGTTACGAGCAGTACTTC
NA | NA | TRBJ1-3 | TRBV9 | CASSVGDWSSGNTIYF | TGTGCCAGCAGCGTAGGGGACTGGAGCTCTGGAAACACCATATATTTT
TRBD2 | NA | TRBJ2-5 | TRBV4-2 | CASSQVGTSGGWETQYF | TGTGCCAGCAGCCAAGTCGGCACTAGCGGGGGGTGGGAGACCCAGTACTTC
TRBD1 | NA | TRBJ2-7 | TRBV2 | CASSATGGNAYEQYF | TGTGCCAGCAGCGCCACAGGGGGCAACGCCTACGAGCAGTACTTC
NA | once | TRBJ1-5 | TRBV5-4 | CASFVGTHRANQPQHF | TGTGCCAGCTTCGTGGGGACCCACAGGGCCAATCAGCCCCAGCATTTT
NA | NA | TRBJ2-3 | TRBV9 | CASSVAGNTDTQYF | TGTGCCAGCAGCGTAGCGGGGAACACAGATACGCAGTATTTT
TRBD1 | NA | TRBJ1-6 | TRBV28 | CASSQGGPAINSPLHF | TGTGCCAGCAGCCAGGGGGGACCAGCCATTAATTCACCCCTCCACTTT
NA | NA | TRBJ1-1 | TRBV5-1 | CASSLARVVGDEAFF | TGCGCCAGCAGCTTGGCCCGGGTAGTTGGCGATGAAGCTTTCTTT
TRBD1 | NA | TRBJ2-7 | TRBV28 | CASSNQVQGTEQYF | TGTGCCAGCAGTAATCAAGTACAGGGGACCGAGCAGTACTTC
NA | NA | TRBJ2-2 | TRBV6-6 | CARRGHSNTGELFF | TGTGCCAGGAGGGGACATTCGAACACCGGGGAGCTGTTTTTT
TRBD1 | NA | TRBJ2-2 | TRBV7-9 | CASSSRQGNTGELFF | TGTGCCAGCAGCTCTAGACAGGGCAACACCGGGGAGCTGTTTTTT
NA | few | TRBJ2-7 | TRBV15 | CATSKPGYEQYF | TGTGCCACCAGCAAACCAGGGTACGAGCAGTACTTC
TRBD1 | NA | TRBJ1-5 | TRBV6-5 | CASLYGTGKIKTYF | TGTGCCAGCCTCTACGGGACAGGGAAAATAAAGACGTATTTT
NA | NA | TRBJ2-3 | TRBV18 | CASFAGNTQYF | TGTGCCAGCTTCGCGGGGAATACGCAGTATTTT
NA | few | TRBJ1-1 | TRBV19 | CASTLFQNTEAFF | TGTGCCAGTACCCTATTCCAGAACACTGAAGCTTTCTTT
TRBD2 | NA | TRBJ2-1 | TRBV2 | CASSDPRLAGFYNEQFF | TGTGCCAGCAGTGACCCACGTCTAGCGGGATTCTACAATGAGCAGTTCTTC
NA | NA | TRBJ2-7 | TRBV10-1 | CASSENSRSYEQYF | TGCGCCAGCAGTGAAAACAGCCGGTCCTACGAGCAGTACTTC
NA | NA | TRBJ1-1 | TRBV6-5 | CASRMTGVNTEAFF | TGTGCCAGCAGAATGACAGGCGTGAACACTGAAGCTTTCTTT
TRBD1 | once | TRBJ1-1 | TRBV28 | CASRQGPEAFF | TGTGCCAGCCGACAGGGTCCTGAAGCTTTCTTT
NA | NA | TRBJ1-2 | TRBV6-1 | CASSEAEAGMRGYTF | TGTGCCAGCAGTGAAGCGGAAGCGGGGATGCGGGGCTACACCTTC